This TCR beta chain was sequenced during a study of spatial heterogeneity in lung cancer. Across the study: More than 8.5 raw reads, on average, carried each unique TCR and UMI combination.

The V end lost 10 bases, the J end lost 4 bases, and 10 bases lay between the germline ends. Germline V CDR1 and CDR2: SNHLY, FYNNEI. The CDR3 length is 12 residues. As concerns this clonotype: Its antigen remains unidentified.

The study, taken as a whole, reports: How many expanded intratumoral alpha and beta TCRs were present tracked the tumor mutation count, which was a count of nonsynonymous mutations.

Using its own MiXCR run on the 5' RACE reads, TCRdb lists one record per CDR3 protein. This sample yields 4,400 or so distinct CDR3 sequences, of which about 5.9% are seen a single time; roughly 30% belongs to the top ten. Time point given: sample taken at primary tumor resection. Untreated early-stage non-small cell lung cancer patients, roughly 72 in total, were the donors. Sequencing of whole RNA from tumor, nontumor lung or frozen PBMC involved no sorting. The chain carries TRBV2 and TRBJ2-2; the D gene is possibly TRBD1 (6 bases). Source: lung tumor tissue, taken at surgery. This receptor was identified in a male donor with early-stage non-small cell lung cancer. The CDR3 DNA reads TGTGCCACCAAACAGGGCACCGGGGAGCTGTTTTTT. Protein product: CATKQGTGELFF.